The 17 T cell receptor beta chains presented below share a single source sample, sequenced in a study of CD8 T cells in ankylosing spondylitis. TCRdb analysed the 5' RACE reads with MiXCR anew, one entry per CDR3 protein. The sample contains roughly 230,000 distinct CDR3 sequences, 10% of which appear only once. The specimen was blood, either unsorted or a sorted T cell fraction (not recorded which). Receptors originate from a male donor with ankylosing spondylitis or in good health (not recorded which).

This clonotype has just a few counts. DNA for the CDR3: TGCAGTGCTAGAGATTTCCCGTTGGGGGCGGAAAGCTCCTACGAGCAGTACTTC. Translation: CSARDFPLGAESSYEQYF. The chain combines TRBV20-1 with TRBJ2-7; a possible D gene is TRBD1 (6 bases). V dropped 0 bases and J dropped 0 bases, with 21 bases sitting between them. The length of the CDR3 is 18 residues. The germline V gene encodes CDR1 DFQATT and CDR2 SNEGSKA (reference sequence).

In its sample, this clonotype was seen many times. This sequence joins TRBV20-1 and TRBJ1-1; maybe TRBD1 (5 bases). V was clipped by 6 bases and J by 0 bases, with 11 bases between them. The CDR3 is 13 amino acids. Germline V gene data show CDR1 as DFQATT and CDR2 as SNEGSKA (reference sequence). The CDR3: CSATGGLNTEAFF. The CDR3 nucleotides read TGCAGTGCAACGGGGGGGTTGAACACTGAAGCTTTCTTT.

The V and J genes are TRBV20-1 and TRBJ2-5, with 9 bases aligning to TRBD2. This CDR3 contains 15 residues. CDR1 DFQATT and CDR2 SNEGSKA come from the germline V gene (reference sequence). The CDR3 reads CIARDLAGGQETQYF. DNA for the CDR3: TGCATCGCTAGAGATCTTGCGGGGGGGCAAGAGACCCAGTACTTC.

This clonotype was seen ten or more times. The chain links TRBV5-1 to TRBJ1-1, with 9 nucleotides matching TRBD1. The V gene end was trimmed by 5 bases and the J gene end by 0 bases; junction bases not matched to a gene: 11. This CDR3 is 17 amino acids long. Germline V CDR1 and CDR2: SGHRS, YFSETQ. This CDR3 is CASSLRGTGLMNTEAFF. The CDR3 bases are TGCGCCAGCAGTCTGCGGGGGACAGGGTTGATGAACACTGAAGCTTTCTTT. Using reference TRBV5-1 and TRBJ1-1 for the parts outside the CDR3, the full variable domain is KAGVTQTPRYLIKTRGQQVTLSCSPISGHRSVSWYQQTPGQGLQFLFEYFSETQRNKGNFPGRFSGRQFSNSRSEMNVSTLELGDSALYLCASSLRGTGLMNTEAFFGQGTRLTVV.

This clonotype was detected many times. This chain connects TRBV21-1 to TRBJ2-7; the table assigns TRBD1, which was not confirmed against the DNA. TRBV21-1 is flagged as a pseudogene. The CDR3 has 14 amino acids. The CDR3 is CASGGVAEPYEQYF. As DNA, the CDR3 is TGTGCCAGCGGGGGCGTAGCGGAGCCCTACGAGCAGTACTTC.

Notes on this clonotype: Compared with germline, one end of the junction differs, possibly owing to a read error. The CDR3 nucleotides are TGTACCAGCTCCACAGGGTCCGCAGATACGCAGTATTTT. This gives the protein CTSSTGSADTQYF. V is TRBV5-6 and J is TRBJ2-3, with D tentatively TRBD1 (6 bases). CDR1 is SGHDT, CDR2 YYEEEE, per germline. The CDR3 extends over 13 amino acids.

This clonotype showed up just a few times. V is TRBV29-1 and J is TRBJ2-3; the D is unclear. Trimming removed 1 base from V and 3 bases from J, with 14 bases in between. Germline assignment: CDR1 SQVTM and CDR2 ANQGSEA. The CDR3 totals 15 residues. This CDR3 reads CSVEARTRGTDTQYF. The CDR3 region has the DNA TGCAGCGTTGAAGCCCGGACCCGAGGAACAGATACGCAGTATTTT.

This clonotype was observed many times. The chain recombines TRBV5-1 with TRBJ2-7; 7 bases agree with TRBD2. Trimming removed 1 base from V and 3 bases from J; junction bases left unmatched: 1. The length of the CDR3 is 13 residues. The germline CDR1 and CDR2 sequences are SGHRS and YFSETQ. In DNA form, the CDR3 reads TGCGCCAGCAGCTTGCGGGAGGACTACGAGCAGTACTTC. Translated: CASSLREDYEQYF.

This clonotype has ten or more counts. The CDR3 DNA sequence: TGTGCCAGCAGTTTAGTGCTAGCGGTATACAATGAGCAGTTCTTC. Protein: CASSLVLAVYNEQFF. This chain links TRBV27 with TRBJ2-1, with 7 bases matching TRBD2. Germline CDR1 reads MNHEY; CDR2 reads SMNVEV (reference sequence). The trim removed 2 bases at V and 4 bases at J, leaving 5 bases unmatched. This CDR3 contains 15 residues.

This clonotype has a count of ten or more. The chain recombines TRBV4-1 with TRBJ1-2; D gene uncertain. Trimming removed 1 base from V and 3 bases from J, with 9 bases in between. CDR1 is MGHRA, CDR2 YSYEKL, per germline. CDR3 size: 14 residues. CDR3 bases: TGCGCCAGCAGCCAAGGGATCCGGGACTATGGCTACACCTTC. It encodes CASSQGIRDYGYTF.

This clonotype was seen more than once but under ten times. J is TRBJ2-5 and V is TRBV25-1, with a weak D call TRBD2 (5 bases). Germline V gene sequence: CDR1 MGHDK, CDR2 SYGVNS. Trimming removed 7 bases from V and 7 bases from J, with 13 bases in between. The CDR3 length is 12 residues. The CDR3 sequence is CASMVGSGTQYF. The DNA of the CDR3 is TGTGCCAGCATGGTAGGGAGCGGGACCCAGTACTTC.

This rearrangement joins TRBV30 to TRBJ2-5; TRBD2 matches at 11 bases. The CDR3 has 15 residues. V dropped 1 base and J dropped 4; count of bases not matched to a gene: 5. CDR1 and CDR2 from the germline V gene are GTSNPN and SVGIG (reference sequence). The CDR3 spells CAWSDGSGGAETQYF. The CDR3 coding sequence is TGTGCCTGGAGTGATGGTAGCGGGGGGGCAGAGACCCAGTACTTC. Complete variable domain (other parts from reference TRBV30 and TRBJ2-5): SQTIHQWPATLVQPVGSPLSLECTVEGTSNPNLYWYRQAAGRGLQLLFYSVGIGQISSEVPQNLSASRPQDRQFILSSKKLLLSDSGFYLCAWSDGSGGAETQYFGPGTRLLVL.

This clonotype was detected only a few times. The CDR3 sequence is CASSQGQGYQNIQYF. The CDR3 coding sequence is TGCGCCAGCAGCCAAGGACAGGGTTACCAAAACATTCAGTACTTC. The gene calls are TRBV4-1 and TRBJ2-4; 7 bases align to TRBD1. CDR3 length: 15 residues. J lost 5 bases, V lost 1 base, and 5 bases had no gene match. Per the germline V gene, CDR1 is MGHRA and CDR2 is YSYEKL.

This clonotype occurred many times. This chain connects TRBV20-1 to TRBJ2-7; TRBD2 aligns across 7 bases. The CDR3 extends over 12 amino acids. The V and J ends lost 5 bases and 7 bases, in that order; junction bases with no gene match: 8. Germline V gene sequence: CDR1 DFQATT, CDR2 SNEGSKA (reference sequence). This CDR3 is CSALRLAGEQYF. Here the CDR3 DNA reads TGCAGTGCTCTAAGACTAGCCGGTGAGCAGTACTTC.

V usage is TRBV7-9 and J usage is TRBJ2-2, with a tentative D call TRBD1 (6 bases). This CDR3 is 14 amino acids long. The V gene's germline CDR1 is SEHNR and CDR2 FQNEAQ (reference sequence). Trimming shortened V by 4 bases and J by 9 bases, and 15 bases separated the two germline ends. DNA for the CDR3: TGTGCCAGCAGCTACCAGCAGGGGCGCAGGGAGCTGTTTTTT. Translating gives CASSYQQGRRELFF.

This clonotype was seen only a few times. This chain uses TRBV5-4 with TRBJ2-6, with a weak D call TRBD2 (5 bases). Trimming stripped 4 bases from V and 0 bases from J, with 11 bases between. The CDR3 totals 16 residues. The germline gives CDR1 SGHNT, CDR2 YYREEE (reference sequence). The DNA of the CDR3 is TGTGCCAGCAGCCGGGAAGGCAACTCTGGGGCCAACGTCCTGACTTTC. Amino acid sequence: CASSREGNSGANVLTF.

This clonotype was picked up many times. The chain recombines TRBV20-1 with TRBJ1-1; D is undetermined. CDR1 is DFQATT, CDR2 SNEGSKA, per germline (reference sequence). The CDR3 loop spans 15 amino acids. Trimming pared 2 bases from V and 0 bases from J, leaving 13 bases between. The CDR3 sequence is CSARRVFELNTEAFF. The CDR3 DNA follows: TGCAGTGCTAGAAGAGTGTTTGAACTGAACACTGAAGCTTTCTTT.